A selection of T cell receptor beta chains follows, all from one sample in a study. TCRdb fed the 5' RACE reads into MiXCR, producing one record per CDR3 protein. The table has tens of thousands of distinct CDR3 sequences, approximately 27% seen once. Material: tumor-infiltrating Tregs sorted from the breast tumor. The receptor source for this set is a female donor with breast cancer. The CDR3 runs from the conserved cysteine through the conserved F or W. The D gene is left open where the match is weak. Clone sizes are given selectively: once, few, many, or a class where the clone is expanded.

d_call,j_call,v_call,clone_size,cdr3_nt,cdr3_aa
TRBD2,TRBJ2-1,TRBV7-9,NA,TGTGCCAGCAGCTCCATTAGCGGGAGTAGTCTGGTGAATGAGCAGTTCTTC,CASSSISGSSLVNEQFF
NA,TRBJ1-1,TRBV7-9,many,TGTGCCAGCAGCTTAGACGGGGGAACTGAAGCTTTCTTT,CASSLDGGTEAFF
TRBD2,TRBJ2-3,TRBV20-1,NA,TGCAGTGCTAGAGTGGGCGAAACTAGCGGGAGATTCACAGATACGCAGTATTTT,CSARVGETSGRFTDTQYF
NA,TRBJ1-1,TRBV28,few,TGTGCCAGCACCCAATGGGGGGGGCGGAAGGCTTTCTTT,CASTQWGGRKAFF
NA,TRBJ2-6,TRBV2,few,TGTGCCAGCAGAACTTCCGATGGGGCCAACGTCCTGACTTTC,CASRTSDGANVLTF
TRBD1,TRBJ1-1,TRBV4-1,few,TGCGCCAGCAGCCGCCTCAAGTCCCGGGACAGGGGGGGGGCTGAAGCTTTCTTT,CASSRLKSRDRGGAEAFF
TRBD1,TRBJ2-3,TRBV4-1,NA,TGCGCCAGCAGCCAAGATCTGGGACAGGGTCTTACAGATACGCAGTATTTT,CASSQDLGQGLTDTQYF
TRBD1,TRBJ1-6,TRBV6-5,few,TGTGCCAGCACTGCGGACAGGGACGATTCACCCCTCCACTTT,CASTADRDDSPLHF
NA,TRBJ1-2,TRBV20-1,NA,TGCAGTGCTAGAGATCGACTAGCGGTGGGTTATGGCTACACCTTC,CSARDRLAVGYGYTF
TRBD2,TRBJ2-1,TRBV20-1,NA,TGCAGTGCTAGAGATACAAAGCGGGATTCGCTCAATGAGCAGTTCTTC,CSARDTKRDSLNEQFF
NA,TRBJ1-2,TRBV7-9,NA,TGTGCCAGCAGCTTAGGGCCGATGGCCAACTATGGCTACACCTTC,CASSLGPMANYGYTF
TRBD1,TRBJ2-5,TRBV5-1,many,TGCGCCAGCAGCTCGCTCGGGACAGGGGAAGAGACCCAGTACTTC,CASSSLGTGEETQYF
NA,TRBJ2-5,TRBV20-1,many,TGCAGTGCTACCAGAGAGGAGACCCAGTACTTC,CSATREETQYF
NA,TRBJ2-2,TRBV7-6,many,TGTGCCAGCAGCTCCCGTGGTGGGATCACCGGGGAGCTGTTTTTT,CASSSRGGITGELFF
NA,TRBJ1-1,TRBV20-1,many,TGCAGTGCGGCTCGGCCAGGGAGGAACACTGAAGCTTTCTTT,CSAARPGRNTEAFF